This T cell receptor beta chain was identified in a study of blood T cell repertoires in COVID-19. Overall study: Spain, Italy and the United States supplied samples that represented acute and convalescent COVID-19. Sample material is recorded as cDNA or gDNA derived from T cells, B-cell-depleted T cells, or PBMCs.

V lost 5 bases, J lost 8 bases, and 19 bases lay in between. CDR3 length equals 15 residues. Per the germline V gene, CDR1 is MNHEY and CDR2 is SVGAGI. In the source study's methods: Reference gene primer amplification gave nucleated cell count estimates. The data were produced by immunoSEQ multiplex PCR, yet TCRdb's version contains in-frame clones alone and is incomplete. The V and J calls and clone size are taken from that table; D and trimming were inferred from the DNA. This sample carries 100,000 to 150,000 clones, about 85% of them seen once, and the ten largest clones take about 6.9%. Input material: peripheral blood. V and J are TRBV6-5 and TRBJ1-3; possible D gene TRBD1, 6 bases. The source is an elderly man with active or convalescent COVID-19. The DNA for the CDR3 is TGTGCCAGCAGTCCGCCGGGACAACCGGGACACACCATATATTTT. Translated: CASSPPGQPGHTIYF.